This T cell receptor (beta chain) was identified in a study of breast tumors, draining lymph nodes, adjacent tissues. Study-wide results and caveats: Data fit most tumor T cells coming from lymph node, expanding in tumor.

Axillary draining lymph nodes of breast cancer patients supplied the node samples. TCRdb processed the multiplex PCR reads anew with MiXCR; each CDR3 protein has one entry. The sample lists around 140,000 distinct CDR3 sequences; around a third were seen once. This clonotype was detected ten times or more. Its target is not known. There are 15 residues in the CDR3. V shed 3 bases, J shed 3 bases, and the junction held 10 bases outside the gene matches. Germline lookup yields CDR1 DFQATT and CDR2 SNEGSKA (reference sequence). The clonotype comes from a female donor with breast cancer. Some clones in this sample may be carry-over from other donors' samples. The sample was axillary lymph node tissue. The rearrangement joins TRBV20-1 to TRBJ1-2, with 7 bases fitting TRBD1. The CDR3 DNA follows: TGCAGTGCTAGGTTTACGGGACAGAACCACTATGGCTACACCTTC. Translated: CSARFTGQNHYGYTF.